The rows below give T cell receptor beta chains drawn from one sample of a study of CD8 T cells in ankylosing spondylitis. MiXCR was run by TCRdb on the 5' RACE reads, yielding one entry per CDR3 protein. The sample gives hundreds of thousands of distinct CDR3 sequences, 12% of which show up once; around 0.51% is in the top ten. Material for sequencing was blood, either unsorted or a sorted T cell fraction (not recorded which). The receptors originated from a male donor with ankylosing spondylitis. The CDR3 runs from the conserved cysteine through the conserved F or W. Each record gives: V gene, J gene, clone size, D gene, CDR3 length, CDR3 protein, CDR3 DNA. D genes are given only for firm matches. Clone size is not always given. Where it is, it says once, few, many or a class for expanded clones.

v_call: TRBV6-1
j_call: TRBJ1-5
clone_size: NA
d_call: NA
cdr3_length: 12
cdr3_aa: CASSVSHQPQHF
cdr3_nt: TGTGCCAGCAGTGTTTCCCATCAGCCCCAGCATTTT

v_call: TRBV4-2
j_call: TRBJ1-1
clone_size: few
d_call: NA
cdr3_length: 14
cdr3_aa: CASSPNPTGTEAFF
cdr3_nt: TGTGCCAGCAGCCCTAATCCGACGGGCACTGAAGCTTTCTTT

v_call: TRBV4-3
j_call: TRBJ2-3
clone_size: NA
d_call: NA
cdr3_length: 14
cdr3_aa: CASSLGPQPDTQYF
cdr3_nt: TGCGCCAGCAGTCTCGGTCCCCAACCAGATACGCAGTATTTT

v_call: TRBV29-1
j_call: TRBJ2-3
clone_size: NA
d_call: TRBD2
cdr3_length: 18
cdr3_aa: CSAEGISGSASSTDTQYF
cdr3_nt: TGCAGCGCTGAGGGGATTAGCGGGAGTGCCAGCAGCACAGATACGCAGTATTTT

v_call: TRBV5-1
j_call: TRBJ2-2
clone_size: NA
d_call: NA
cdr3_length: 16
cdr3_aa: CASSLDPPSNTGELFF
cdr3_nt: TGCGCCAGCAGCTTGGATCCCCCCTCGAACACCGGGGAGCTGTTTTTT

v_call: TRBV15
j_call: TRBJ1-2
clone_size: many
d_call: NA
cdr3_length: 15
cdr3_aa: CATSRVVDRRYGYTF
cdr3_nt: TGTGCCACCAGCAGAGTTGTAGACAGGCGCTATGGCTACACCTTC

v_call: TRBV20-1
j_call: TRBJ2-3
clone_size: few
d_call: NA
cdr3_length: 14
cdr3_aa: CSGQRSWETDTQYF
cdr3_nt: TGCAGTGGTCAGAGGTCGTGGGAGACAGATACGCAGTATTTT

v_call: TRBV6-1
j_call: TRBJ2-7
clone_size: few
d_call: NA
cdr3_length: 13
cdr3_aa: CASRRSGSHEQYF
cdr3_nt: TGTGCCAGCAGAAGGTCAGGGTCCCACGAGCAGTACTTC

v_call: TRBV20-1
j_call: TRBJ2-2
clone_size: many
d_call: TRBD2
cdr3_length: 14
cdr3_aa: CSARTSGSTGELFF
cdr3_nt: TGCAGTGCGAGGACTAGCGGATCTACCGGGGAGCTGTTTTTT

v_call: TRBV5-1
j_call: TRBJ2-7
clone_size: NA
d_call: NA
cdr3_length: 14
cdr3_aa: CASSFAGGELEQYF
cdr3_nt: TGCGCCAGCAGCTTCGCAGGGGGGGAACTCGAGCAGTACTTC

v_call: TRBV7-9
j_call: TRBJ2-1
clone_size: few
d_call: NA
cdr3_length: 14
cdr3_aa: CASSFMGDNNEQFF
cdr3_nt: TGTGCCAGCAGCTTCATGGGGGACAACAATGAGCAGTTCTTC

v_call: TRBV30
j_call: TRBJ2-6
clone_size: NA
d_call: NA
cdr3_length: 14
cdr3_aa: CAWLINSGANVLTF
cdr3_nt: TGTGCCTGGCTTATTAACTCTGGGGCCAACGTCCTGACTTTC

v_call: TRBV12-3/TRBV12-4
j_call: TRBJ2-3
clone_size: NA
d_call: TRBD2
cdr3_length: 11
cdr3_aa: CASSVAGAPYF
cdr3_nt: TGTGCCAGCAGTGTAGCGGGGGCCCCGTATTTT

v_call: TRBV7-8
j_call: TRBJ1-2
clone_size: few
d_call: NA
cdr3_length: 13
cdr3_aa: CASSLRTSYGYTF
cdr3_nt: TGTGCCAGCAGCTTACGGACGAGCTATGGCTACACCTTC

v_call: TRBV29-1
j_call: TRBJ1-1
clone_size: few
d_call: NA
cdr3_length: 13
cdr3_aa: CSVGQDLNTEAFF
cdr3_nt: TGCAGCGTTGGACAGGACTTGAACACTGAAGCTTTCTTT

v_call: TRBV5-1
j_call: TRBJ2-5
clone_size: few
d_call: NA
cdr3_length: 15
cdr3_aa: CASSLYPAGQETQYF
cdr3_nt: TGCGCCAGCAGCTTGTATCCGGCCGGCCAAGAGACCCAGTACTTC

v_call: TRBV5-6
j_call: TRBJ2-3
clone_size: NA
d_call: TRBD2
cdr3_length: 15
cdr3_aa: CASSRTSGAPDTQYF
cdr3_nt: TGTGCCAGCAGCCGCACTAGCGGGGCCCCAGATACGCAGTATTTT

v_call: TRBV20-1
j_call: TRBJ2-3
clone_size: many
d_call: TRBD2
cdr3_length: 16
cdr3_aa: CSARTYSGGAGDTQYF
cdr3_nt: TGCAGTGCTAGGACCTATAGCGGGGGGGCAGGAGATACGCAGTATTTT

v_call: TRBV20-1
j_call: TRBJ1-5
clone_size: few
d_call: TRBD1
cdr3_length: 14
cdr3_aa: CSASLTGLGQPQHF
cdr3_nt: TGCAGTGCTAGCTTGACAGGGTTGGGTCAGCCCCAGCATTTT

v_call: TRBV4-1
j_call: TRBJ2-7
clone_size: NA
d_call: NA
cdr3_length: 14
cdr3_aa: CASSHRGAGYEQYF
cdr3_nt: TGCGCCAGCAGCCATAGGGGGGCTGGCTACGAGCAGTACTTC

v_call: TRBV12-3/TRBV12-4
j_call: TRBJ2-4
clone_size: NA
d_call: NA
cdr3_length: 14
cdr3_aa: CASSDNEGKNIQYF
cdr3_nt: TGTGCCAGCAGCGATAACGAGGGCAAAAACATTCAGTACTTC

v_call: TRBV18
j_call: TRBJ2-7
clone_size: NA
d_call: NA
cdr3_length: 13
cdr3_aa: CASSPSTDYEQYF
cdr3_nt: TGTGCCAGCTCACCATCGACAGACTACGAGCAGTACTTC

v_call: TRBV20-1
j_call: TRBJ2-6
clone_size: few
d_call: NA
cdr3_length: 13
cdr3_aa: CSAAFSGANVLTF
cdr3_nt: TGCAGTGCTGCATTCTCTGGGGCCAACGTCCTGACTTTC

v_call: TRBV10-3
j_call: TRBJ1-1
clone_size: few
d_call: NA
cdr3_length: 15
cdr3_aa: CAISGLGRANTEAFF
cdr3_nt: TGTGCCATCAGTGGATTGGGTAGGGCGAACACTGAAGCTTTCTTT

v_call: TRBV7-2
j_call: TRBJ2-5
clone_size: NA
d_call: TRBD1
cdr3_length: 15
cdr3_aa: CASSSPGKGAETQYF
cdr3_nt: TGTGCCAGCAGCTCACCGGGAAAGGGGGCTGAGACCCAGTACTTC

v_call: TRBV11-2
j_call: TRBJ2-1
clone_size: few
d_call: TRBD2
cdr3_length: 18
cdr3_aa: CASNPWTSGRIERDEQFF
cdr3_nt: TGTGCCAGCAACCCATGGACTAGCGGGCGGATAGAGCGGGATGAGCAGTTCTTC